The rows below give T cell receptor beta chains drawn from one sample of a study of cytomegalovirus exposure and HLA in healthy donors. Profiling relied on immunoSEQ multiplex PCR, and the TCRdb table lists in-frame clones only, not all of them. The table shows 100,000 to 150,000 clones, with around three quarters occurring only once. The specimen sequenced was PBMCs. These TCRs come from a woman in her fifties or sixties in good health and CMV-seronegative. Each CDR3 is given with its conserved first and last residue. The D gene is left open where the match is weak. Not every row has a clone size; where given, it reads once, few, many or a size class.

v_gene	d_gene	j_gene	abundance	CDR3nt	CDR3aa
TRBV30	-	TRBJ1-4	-	TGTGCCTGGAGTTCCTCGACAGGTATAGGAACTAATGAAAAACTGTTTTTT	CAWSSSTGIGTNEKLFF
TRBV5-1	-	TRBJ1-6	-	TGCGCCAGCAGCTTGGGCGGTAATAATTCACCCCTCCACTTT	CASSLGGNNSPLHF
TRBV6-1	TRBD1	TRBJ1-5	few	TGTGCCAGCAGTGCGTACCGGACAGGGGGCTTGAGGAGCAATCAGCCCCAGCATTTT	CASSAYRTGGLRSNQPQHF
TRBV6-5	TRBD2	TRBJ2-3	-	TGTGCCAGCAGTCTTCCGGGACTAGCGACAGATACGCAGTATTTT	CASSLPGLATDTQYF
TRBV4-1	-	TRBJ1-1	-	TGCGCCAGCAGCCCTTCTACAGGTCCCGCGCTGGTGTGGGCTTTCTTT	CASSPSTGPALVWAFF
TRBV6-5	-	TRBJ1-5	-	TGTGCCAGCAGTTACGGAGGTGGACGGCCCCAGCATTTT	CASSYGGGRPQHF
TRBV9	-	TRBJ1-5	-	TGTGCCAGCAGCGTAGCGGCGGGTAGCAATCAGCCCCAGCATTTT	CASSVAAGSNQPQHF
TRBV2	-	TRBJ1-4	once	TGTGCCAGCAGTGAAGGGCCGCCGGGACAAAATGAAAAACTGTTTTTT	CASSEGPPGQNEKLFF
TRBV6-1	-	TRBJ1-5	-	TGTGCCAGCAGTGAATATTTGAATCAGCCCCAGCATTTT	CASSEYLNQPQHF
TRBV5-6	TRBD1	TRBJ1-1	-	TGTGCCAGCAGCTTTGGGACAGGGGGAGGAACTGAAGCTTTCTTT	CASSFGTGGGTEAFF
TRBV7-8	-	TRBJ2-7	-	TGTGCCAGCAGTAGTGGAGGGAGATCCTACGAGCAGTACTTC	CASSSGGRSYEQYF
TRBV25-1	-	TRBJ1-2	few	TGTGCCAGCCGTGGAAGGGAACAGGTCTATGGCTACACCTTC	CASRGREQVYGYTF
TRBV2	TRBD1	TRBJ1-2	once	TGTGCCAGCAGTGCCCCGGGACAGGGAGGCTACACCTTC	CASSAPGQGGYTF
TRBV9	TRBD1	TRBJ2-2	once	TGTGCCAGCAGCTCAAGACAGGGATACACCGGGGAGCTGTTTTTT	CASSSRQGYTGELFF
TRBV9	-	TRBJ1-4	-	TGTGCCAGCAGCGTAGACAGAGTTAATGAAAAACTGTTTTTT	CASSVDRVNEKLFF
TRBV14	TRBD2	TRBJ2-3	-	TGTGCCAGCAGCCAGCTAAGACTAGCGGGAGGCCCTAGCACAGATACGCAGTATTTT	CASSQLRLAGGPSTDTQYF
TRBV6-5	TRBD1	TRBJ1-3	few	TGTGCCAGTACAGGGGGCCTTGGAAACACCATATATTTT	CASTGGLGNTIYF
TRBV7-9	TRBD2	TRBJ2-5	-	TGTGCCAGCAGCTTCAGTCGGACTAGCGGCCAAGAGACCCAGTACTTC	CASSFSRTSGQETQYF
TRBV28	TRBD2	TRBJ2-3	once	TGTGCCAGCAGTTTACCTAGCGGGAGGGGCACAGATACGCAGTATTTT	CASSLPSGRGTDTQYF
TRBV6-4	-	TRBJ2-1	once	TGTGCCAGCAGTGACTCTGAGGGCTCCTACAATGAGCAGTTCTTC	CASSDSEGSYNEQFF
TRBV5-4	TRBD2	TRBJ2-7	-	TGTGCCAGCACCCCAGGACTAGCGGGTCTGCCCGGCGAGCAGTACTTC	CASTPGLAGLPGEQYF
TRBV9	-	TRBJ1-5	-	TGTGCCAGCAGCGTAGTCAGGGTCAATCAGCCCCAGAATTTT	CASSVVRVNQPQNF
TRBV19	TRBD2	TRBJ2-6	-	TGTGCCAGTAGTATATTCAAGGGAGGGTCTGGGGCCAACGTCCTGACTTTC	CASSIFKGGSGANVLTF
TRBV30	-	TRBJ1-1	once	TGTGCCTGGAGTCCACAGGTTTATGAAGCTTTCTTT	CAWSPQVYEAFF
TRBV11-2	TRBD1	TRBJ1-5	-	TGTGCCAGCAGCCGAACAGGGGGCAATCAGCCCCAGCATTTT	CASSRTGGNQPQHF
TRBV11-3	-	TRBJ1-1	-	TGTGCCAGCAGCTTAGATGGCAGGGCTGAAGCTTTCTTT	CASSLDGRAEAFF
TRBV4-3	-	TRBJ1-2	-	TGCGCCAGCAGCCAAGATGGAGGGGACTATGGCTACACCTTC	CASSQDGGDYGYTF
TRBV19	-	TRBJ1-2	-	TGTGCCAGTAGTATAGAAGCAGGGAGGTATGGCTACACCTTC	CASSIEAGRYGYTF
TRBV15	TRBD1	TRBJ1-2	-	TGTGCCACCAGCACCAGACAGGGGGGCCGTCCTGGCTACACCTTC	CATSTRQGGRPGYTF
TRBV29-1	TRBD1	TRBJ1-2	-	TGCAGCGCCCGACAGGGGGAAGGCTATGGCTACACCTTC	CSARQGEGYGYTF
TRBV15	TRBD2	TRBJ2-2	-	TGTGCCACCAGCAGAGATAAGGCGGGAGGAGGGACCGGGGAGCTGTTTTTT	CATSRDKAGGGTGELFF
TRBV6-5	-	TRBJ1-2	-	TGTGCCAGCAGTTACGCGGCGCCGGGGGGCTACACCTTC	CASSYAAPGGYTF
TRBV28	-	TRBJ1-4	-	TGTGCCAGCAGTTTATGGGGGGGACCGGGCTCAGGCAAACTGTTTTTT	CASSLWGGPGSGKLFF
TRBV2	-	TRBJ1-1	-	TGTGCCAGCAGTCCGACAGGCTTCGTGGCCGAAGCTTTCTTT	CASSPTGFVAEAFF
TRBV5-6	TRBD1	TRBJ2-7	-	TGTGCCAGCAGCTGGGGCCTACAGGGGGCCTTCTACGAGCAGTACTTC	CASSWGLQGAFYEQYF
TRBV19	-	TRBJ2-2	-	TGTGCCAGTAAGGAGGGGGGGCCTTGGACCGGGGAGCTGTTTTTT	CASKEGGPWTGELFF
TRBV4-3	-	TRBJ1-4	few	TGCGCCAGCAGCCAAGAAGAATCACTTAGTGAACTGTTTTTT	CASSQEESLSELFF
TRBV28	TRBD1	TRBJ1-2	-	TGTGCCAGCAGTTCAGGACAGGTCTATGGCTACACCTTC	CASSSGQVYGYTF
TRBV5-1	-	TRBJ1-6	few	TGCGCCAGCAGCTTGGACCGGGGAGGAATTTCACCCCTCCACTTT	CASSLDRGGISPLHF
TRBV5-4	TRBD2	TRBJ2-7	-	TGTGCCAGCAGCCCAGCGGGGACTAGCTTCTCCCTAACGTACGAGCAGTACTTC	CASSPAGTSFSLTYEQYF
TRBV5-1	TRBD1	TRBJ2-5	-	TGCGCCAGCAGCTTGAACAGGGGATCTCAAGAGACCCAGTACTTC	CASSLNRGSQETQYF
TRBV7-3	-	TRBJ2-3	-	TGTGCCAGCAGCTTATTGGGACTCCAGACAGATACGCAGTATTTT	CASSLLGLQTDTQYF
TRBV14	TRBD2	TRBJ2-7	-	TGTGCCAGCAGCGGCCCGGGACTAGAGGGCGAGCAGTACTTC	CASSGPGLEGEQYF
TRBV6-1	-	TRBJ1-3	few	TGTGCCAGCAGAAAGCAAAGCTCTGGAAACACCATATATTTT	CASRKQSSGNTIYF
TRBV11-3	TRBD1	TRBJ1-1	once	TGTGCCAGCAGGAAATCAGGGGGCGATGCTTTCTTT	CASRKSGGDAFF
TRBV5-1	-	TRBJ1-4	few	TGCGCCAGCAGCTTGGGGCTGGCAGGAGAAAAACTGTTTTTT	CASSLGLAGEKLFF
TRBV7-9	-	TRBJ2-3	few	TGTGCCAGCAGCGGGCGATCTTCTGGTACGCAGTATTTT	CASSGRSSGTQYF
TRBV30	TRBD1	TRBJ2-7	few	TGTGCCTGGGCTCCGCCAGTCAGGGGGCACGAGCAGTACTTC	CAWAPPVRGHEQYF
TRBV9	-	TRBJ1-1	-	TGTGCCAGCAGCCCCCGAGGGGGTTCCGGGCCAAACACTGAAGCTTTCTTT	CASSPRGGSGPNTEAFF
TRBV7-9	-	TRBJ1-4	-	TGTGCCAGCAGCCCTACGACAGTTGCAACTAATGAAAAACTGTTTTTT	CASSPTTVATNEKLFF
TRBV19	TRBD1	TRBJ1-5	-	TGTGCCAGTACCCGGACAGGGGAGTCTAAACCCCAGCATTTT	CASTRTGESKPQHF
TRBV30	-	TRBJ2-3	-	TGTGCCTGGAGTGTAGGAGGCGGGTACACAGATACGCAGTATTTT	CAWSVGGGYTDTQYF
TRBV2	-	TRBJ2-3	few	TGTGCCAGCAGTGAACAGCGGCACACAGATACGCAGTATTTT	CASSEQRHTDTQYF
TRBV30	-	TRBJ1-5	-	TGTGCCTGGAGTGGTGGGACATCCAAGCCCCAGCATTTT	CAWSGGTSKPQHF
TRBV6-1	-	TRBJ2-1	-	TGTGCCGGGAGAGATAGCGGCTCCTACAATGAGCAGTTCTTC	CAGRDSGSYNEQFF
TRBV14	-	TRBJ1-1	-	TGTGCCAGCAGCCCCTGGGCCAGGGTGAACACTGAAGCTTTCTTT	CASSPWARVNTEAFF